This T cell receptor (beta chain) was sequenced during a study of blood T cell repertoires in COVID-19. Study details: Sites in the United States, Italy and Spain provided acute and convalescent COVID-19 samples. The cDNA or gDNA used as material had been derived from T cells, B-cell-depleted T cells, or PBMCs.

Per the original data handling: Counts of nucleated cells, estimated from reference gene primer amplification, were obtained. TCRdb's table, derived via immunoSEQ multiplex PCR, lists solely in-frame clones and lacks some. V and J calls and clone size are those listed in that table; D and trimming were worked out from the DNA. The sample records approximately 530,000 clones, 85% to 90% being singletons. V lost 7 bases to trimming and J lost 4 bases; unmatched junction nucleotides: 3. CDR3 length: 12 amino acids. The V gene's germline CDR1 is SGDLS and CDR2 YYNGEE. Sequencing input: peripheral blood. This chain connects TRBV9 to TRBJ1-2; 8 bases line up with TRBD1. The TCR was taken from a woman aged 45-65 years with COVID-19, enrolled during active disease. The CDR3, as DNA: TGTGCCAGCGGGGGACAGGTCTATGGCTACACCTTC. Translating it yields CASGGQVYGYTF.